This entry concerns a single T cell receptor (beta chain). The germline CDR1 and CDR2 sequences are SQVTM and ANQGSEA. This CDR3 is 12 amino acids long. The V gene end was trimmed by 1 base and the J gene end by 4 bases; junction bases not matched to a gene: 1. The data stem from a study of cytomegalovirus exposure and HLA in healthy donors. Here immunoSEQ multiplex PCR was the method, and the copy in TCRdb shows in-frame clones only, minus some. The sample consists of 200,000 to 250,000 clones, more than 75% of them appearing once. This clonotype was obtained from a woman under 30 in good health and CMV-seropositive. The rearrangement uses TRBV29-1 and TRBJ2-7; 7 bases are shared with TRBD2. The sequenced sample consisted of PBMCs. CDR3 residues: CSVEGGGYEQYF. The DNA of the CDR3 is TGCAGCGTTGAAGGCGGGGGTTACGAGCAGTACTTC.